The clone carrying this T cell receptor (beta chain) was seen only a few times. Its antigen remains unknown. The entry originates in a study of naive and memory T cell subsets. The beta constant-region primer was an equimolar mix of two oligonucleotides covering TRBC1 and TRBC2. The ligated cDNA underwent four PCR rounds using SP2 and nested alpha and beta constant-region primers. Each CDR3 protein gets one entry after TCRdb re-called the UMI-ligation and nested PCR reads with MiXCR. The sample has tens of thousands of distinct CDR3 sequences, roughly 18% seen once. Separate alpha and beta amplification began at the second PCR step. Effector memory cells were sorted as CD45RA-CD27-, EMRA cells as CD45RA+CD27-. The CDR3 runs to 13 residues. With V trimmed by 4 bases and J by 3 bases, 3 bases remained unmatched. CDR1 and CDR2 from the germline V gene are MNHNS and SASEGT. Overall study results and limits: Naive and memory repertoire findings lacked a ground truth for validation.

The receptor was derived from a human donor in good health. The chain carries TRBV6-1 and TRBJ2-7, with 7 bases fitting TRBD1. The sample taken for sequencing was effector memory CD4+ T cells from blood. As to subset: effector memory, CD45RA- CD27-. The CDR3 coding sequence is TGTGCCAGCAGTGGGGGACAGCGCTACGAGCAGTACTTC. It is translated as CASSGGQRYEQYF.